Presented here are 2 T cell receptor beta chains from one specimen sequenced in a study of blood T cell repertoires in COVID-19. The data were produced by immunoSEQ multiplex PCR, yet TCRdb's version contains in-frame clones alone and is incomplete. The data show some 240,000 clones, with approximately 88% seen just once and roughly 6% held by the top ten. The sequenced sample consisted of peripheral blood. The receptor set was obtained from a man in his sixties who had recovered from COVID-19.

The chain employs TRBV2 and TRBJ1-1; no clear D gene. V was clipped by 7 bases and J by 10 bases, with 22 bases between them. The CDR3 length is 14 residues. Germline values: CDR1 SNHLY, CDR2 FYNNEI. CDR3 protein: CASTPRNPREAAFF. The CDR3, as DNA: TGTGCCAGCACCCCACGCAACCCCCGGGAGGCAGCTTTCTTT.

The V and J genes are TRBV18 and TRBJ2-7, with 10 bases aligning to TRBD2. CDR1 is KGHSH, CDR2 LQKENI, per germline. This CDR3 has 15 residues. Trimming at V came to 5 bases and at J to 6 bases, leaving 10 bases not matched to a gene. For the CDR3, the DNA is TGTGCCAGCTCAGGAGGACTAGCGGCCCGGGGCGAGCAGTACTTC. As protein: CASSGGLAARGEQYF.